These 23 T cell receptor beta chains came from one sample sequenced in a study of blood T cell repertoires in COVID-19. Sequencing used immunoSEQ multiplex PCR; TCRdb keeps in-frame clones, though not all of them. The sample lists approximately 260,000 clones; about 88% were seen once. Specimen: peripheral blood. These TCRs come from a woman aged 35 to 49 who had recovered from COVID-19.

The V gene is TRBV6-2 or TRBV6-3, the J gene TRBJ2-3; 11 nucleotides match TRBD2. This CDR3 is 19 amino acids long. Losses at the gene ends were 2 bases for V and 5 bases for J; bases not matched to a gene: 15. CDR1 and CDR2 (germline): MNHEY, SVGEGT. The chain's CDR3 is CASSYSAGGLAEVGDTQYF. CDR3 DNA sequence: TGTGCCAGCAGTTACAGCGCGGGGGGACTAGCGGAGGTGGGAGATACGCAGTATTTT.

The CDR3 sequence: CASSTGGPEQPQHF. The CDR3 region has the DNA TGTGCCAGCAGCACAGGGGGCCCCGAACAGCCCCAGCATTTT. The gene calls are TRBV27 and TRBJ1-5; 9 nucleotides match TRBD1. Trimming removed 6 bases from V and 7 bases from J; junction bases left unmatched: 7. The CDR3 totals 14 residues. Germline values: CDR1 MNHEY, CDR2 SMNVEV (reference sequence).

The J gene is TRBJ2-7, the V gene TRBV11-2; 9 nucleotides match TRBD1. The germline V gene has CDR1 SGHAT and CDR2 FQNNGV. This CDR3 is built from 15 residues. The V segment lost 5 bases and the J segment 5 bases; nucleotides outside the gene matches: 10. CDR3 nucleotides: TGTGCCAGCAGCCCGGGGGCCCGGACAGGGGACGAGCAGTACTTC. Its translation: CASSPGARTGDEQYF. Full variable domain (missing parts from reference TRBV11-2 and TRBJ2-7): EAGVAQSPRYKIIEKRQSVAFWCNPISGHATLYWYQQILGQGPKLLIQFQNNGVVDDSQLPKDRFSAERLKGVDSTLKIQPAKLEDSAVYLCASSPGARTGDEQYFGPGTRLTVT.

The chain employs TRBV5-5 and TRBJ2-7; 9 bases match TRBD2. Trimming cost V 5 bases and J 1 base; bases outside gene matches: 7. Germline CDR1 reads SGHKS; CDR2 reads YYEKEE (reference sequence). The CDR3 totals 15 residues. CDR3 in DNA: TGTGCCAGCAGTTTGAGCGGGAGGCCTTCCTACGAGCAGTACGTC. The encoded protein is CASSLSGRPSYEQYV.

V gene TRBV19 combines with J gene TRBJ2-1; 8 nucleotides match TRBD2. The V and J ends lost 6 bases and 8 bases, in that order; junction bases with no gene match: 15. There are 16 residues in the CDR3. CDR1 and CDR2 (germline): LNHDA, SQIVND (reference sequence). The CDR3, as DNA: TGTGCCAGTAGCCAAACTAGCGGAGGATACATGGATGAGCAGTTCTTC. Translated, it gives CASSQTSGGYMDEQFF.

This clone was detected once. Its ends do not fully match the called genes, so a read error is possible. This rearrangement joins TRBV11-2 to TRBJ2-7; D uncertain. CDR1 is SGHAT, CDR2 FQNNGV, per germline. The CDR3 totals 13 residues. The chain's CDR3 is CASSVDTPYEQYF. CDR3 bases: TGTGCCAGCAGCGTAGACACACCCTACGAGCAGTACTTC.

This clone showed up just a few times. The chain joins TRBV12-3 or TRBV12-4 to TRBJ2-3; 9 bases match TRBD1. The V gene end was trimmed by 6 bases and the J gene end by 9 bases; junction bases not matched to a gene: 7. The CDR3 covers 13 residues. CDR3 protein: CASSQGTGRTQYF. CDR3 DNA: TGTGCCAGCAGCCAAGGGACAGGGAGGACGCAGTATTTT.

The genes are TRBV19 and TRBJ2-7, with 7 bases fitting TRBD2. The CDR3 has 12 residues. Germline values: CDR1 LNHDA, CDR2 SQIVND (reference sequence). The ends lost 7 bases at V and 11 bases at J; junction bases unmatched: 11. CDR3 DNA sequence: TGTGCCAGTAAGGTGACTAGCAGTGGGAAGTACGTC. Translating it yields CASKVTSSGKYV.

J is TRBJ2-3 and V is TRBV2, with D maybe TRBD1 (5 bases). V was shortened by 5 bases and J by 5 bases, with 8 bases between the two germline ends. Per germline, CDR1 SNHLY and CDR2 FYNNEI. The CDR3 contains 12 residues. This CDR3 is CASSQQGDTQYF. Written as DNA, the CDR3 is TGTGCCAGCAGTCAGCAGGGAGATACGCAGTATTTT.

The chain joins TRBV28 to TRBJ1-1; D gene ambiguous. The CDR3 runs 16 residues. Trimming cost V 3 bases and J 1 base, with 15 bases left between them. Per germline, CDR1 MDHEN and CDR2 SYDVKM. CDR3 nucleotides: TGTGCCAGCAGTTTGTTCGGTATCGCCCGGAACACTGAAGCTTTCTTT. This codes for CASSLFGIARNTEAFF. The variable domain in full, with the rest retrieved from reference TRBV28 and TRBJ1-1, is DVKVTQSSRYLVKRTGEKVFLECVQDMDHENMFWYRQDPGLGLRLIYFSYDVKMKEKGDIPEGYSVSREKKERFSLILESASTNQTSMYLCASSLFGIARNTEAFFGQGTRLTVV.

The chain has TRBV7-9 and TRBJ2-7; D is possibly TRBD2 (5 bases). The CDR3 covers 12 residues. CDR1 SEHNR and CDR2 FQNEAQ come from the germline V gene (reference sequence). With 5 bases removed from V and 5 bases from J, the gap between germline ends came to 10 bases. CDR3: CASSQDSDEQYF. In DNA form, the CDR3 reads TGTGCCAGCAGCCAGGACTCTGACGAGCAGTACTTC.

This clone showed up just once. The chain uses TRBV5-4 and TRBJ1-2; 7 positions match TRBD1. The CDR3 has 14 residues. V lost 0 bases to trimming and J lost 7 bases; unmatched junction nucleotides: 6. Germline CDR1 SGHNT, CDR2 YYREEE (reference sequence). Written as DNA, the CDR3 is TGTGCCAGCAGCTTGGTCGACAGGGTTGGTGGCTACACCTTC. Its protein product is CASSLVDRVGGYTF.

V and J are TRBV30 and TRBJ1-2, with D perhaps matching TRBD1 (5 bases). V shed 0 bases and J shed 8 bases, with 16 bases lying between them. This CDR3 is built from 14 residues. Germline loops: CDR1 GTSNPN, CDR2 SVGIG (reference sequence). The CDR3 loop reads CAWSVVYRGKGYTF. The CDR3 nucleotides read TGTGCCTGGAGTGTAGTTTACCGGGGGAAGGGCTACACCTTC. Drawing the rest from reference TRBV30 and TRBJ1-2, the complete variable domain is SQTIHQWPATLVQPVGSPLSLECTVEGTSNPNLYWYRQAAGRGLQLLFYSVGIGQISSEVPQNLSASRPQDRQFILSSKKLLLSDSGFYLCAWSVVYRGKGYTFGSGTRLTVV.

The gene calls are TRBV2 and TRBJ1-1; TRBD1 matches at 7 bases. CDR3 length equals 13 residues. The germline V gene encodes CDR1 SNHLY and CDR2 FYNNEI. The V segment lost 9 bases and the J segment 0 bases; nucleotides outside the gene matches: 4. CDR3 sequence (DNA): TGTGCCAGGACAGGGCCTGTGAACACTGAAGCTTTCTTT. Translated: CARTGPVNTEAFF.

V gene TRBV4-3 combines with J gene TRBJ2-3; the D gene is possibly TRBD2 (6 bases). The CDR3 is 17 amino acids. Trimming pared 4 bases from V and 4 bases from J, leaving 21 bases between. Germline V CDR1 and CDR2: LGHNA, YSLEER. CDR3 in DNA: TGCGCCAGCAGCCGGGGAGGTTCGGGGGAAGGGGCAGATACGCAGTATTTT. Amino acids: CASSRGGSGEGADTQYF.

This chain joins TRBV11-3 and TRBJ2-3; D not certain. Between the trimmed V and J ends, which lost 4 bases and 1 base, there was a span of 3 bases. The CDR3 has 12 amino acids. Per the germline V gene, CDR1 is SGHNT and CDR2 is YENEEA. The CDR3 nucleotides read TGTGCCAGCAGCTCCGGCACAGATACGCAGTATTTT. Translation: CASSSGTDTQYF.

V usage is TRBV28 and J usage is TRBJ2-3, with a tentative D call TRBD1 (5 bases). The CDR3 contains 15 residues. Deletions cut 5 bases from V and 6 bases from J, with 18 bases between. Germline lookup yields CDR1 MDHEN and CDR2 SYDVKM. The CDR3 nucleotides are TGTGCCAGCAGTCCCAGGGTTGGGGCCCGGGATACGCAGTATTTT. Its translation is CASSPRVGARDTQYF.

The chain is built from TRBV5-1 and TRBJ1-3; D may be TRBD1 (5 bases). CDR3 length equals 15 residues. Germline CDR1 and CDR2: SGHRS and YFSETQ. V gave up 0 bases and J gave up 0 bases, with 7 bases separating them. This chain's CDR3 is CASSLDRSSGNTIYF. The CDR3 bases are TGCGCCAGCAGCTTGGACAGGTCCTCTGGAAACACCATATATTTT.

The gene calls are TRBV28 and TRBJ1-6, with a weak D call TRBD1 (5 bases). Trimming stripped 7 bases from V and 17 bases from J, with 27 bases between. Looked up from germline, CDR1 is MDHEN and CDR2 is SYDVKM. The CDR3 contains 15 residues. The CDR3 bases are TGTGCCAGCACGGAGGGCGGGACGAGTCACCGGAGGGTCCACTTT. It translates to CASTEGGTSHRRVHF.

CDR3 DNA sequence: TGTGCCAGCTCCGTTCTCCGACTGGCAGAAAACACCGGGGAGCTGTTTTTT. Translated: CASSVLRLAENTGELFF. This rearrangement joins TRBV18 to TRBJ2-2; no clear D gene. This CDR3 has 17 residues. The V and J ends lost 6 bases and 2 bases respectively, with 19 bases between them. The germline V gene encodes CDR1 KGHSH and CDR2 LQKENI.

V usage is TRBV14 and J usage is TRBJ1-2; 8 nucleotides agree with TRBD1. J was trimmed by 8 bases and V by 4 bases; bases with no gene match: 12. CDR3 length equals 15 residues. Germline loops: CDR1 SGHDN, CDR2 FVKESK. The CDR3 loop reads CASSRMVRGLGGYTF. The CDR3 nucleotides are TGTGCCAGCAGCCGCATGGTCAGGGGGCTCGGAGGCTACACCTTC.

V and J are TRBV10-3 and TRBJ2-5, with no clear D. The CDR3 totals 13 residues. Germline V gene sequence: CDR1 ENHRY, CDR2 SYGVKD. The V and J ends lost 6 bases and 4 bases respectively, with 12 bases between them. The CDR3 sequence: CAIRDVARETQYF. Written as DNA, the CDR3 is TGTGCCATCAGAGACGTAGCCCGAGAGACCCAGTACTTC.

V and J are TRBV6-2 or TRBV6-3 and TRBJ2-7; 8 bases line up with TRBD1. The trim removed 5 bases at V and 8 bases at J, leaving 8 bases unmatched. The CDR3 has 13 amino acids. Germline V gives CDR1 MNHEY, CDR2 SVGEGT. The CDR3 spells CASSTGTGLKQYV. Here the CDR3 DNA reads TGTGCCAGCAGTACTGGGACAGGTCTCAAGCAGTACGTC.